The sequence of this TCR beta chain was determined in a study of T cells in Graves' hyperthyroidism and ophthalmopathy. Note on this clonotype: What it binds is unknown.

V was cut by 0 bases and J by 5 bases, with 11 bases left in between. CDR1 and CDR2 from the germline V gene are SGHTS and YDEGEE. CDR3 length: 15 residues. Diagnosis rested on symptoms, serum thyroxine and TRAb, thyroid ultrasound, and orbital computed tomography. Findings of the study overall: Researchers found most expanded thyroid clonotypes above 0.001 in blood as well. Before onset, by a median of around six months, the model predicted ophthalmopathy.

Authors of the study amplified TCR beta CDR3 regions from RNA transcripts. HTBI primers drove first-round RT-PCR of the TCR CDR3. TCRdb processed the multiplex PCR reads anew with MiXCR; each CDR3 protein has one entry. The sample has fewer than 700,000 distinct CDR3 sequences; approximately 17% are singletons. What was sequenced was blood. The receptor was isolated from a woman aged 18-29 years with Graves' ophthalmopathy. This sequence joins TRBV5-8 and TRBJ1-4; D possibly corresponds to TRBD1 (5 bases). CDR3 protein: CASSLERGPNEKLFF. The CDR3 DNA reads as TGTGCCAGCAGCTTGGAAAGGGGACCGAATGAAAAACTGTTTTTT.